This T cell receptor beta chain appears in the sequencing data of a study of long-term antiretroviral therapy in people with HIV. Study-wide context: Samples collected earliest predate the 2015 immediate-ART recommendation by about a decade.

Survey-level resolution applied to immunoSEQ assay v3.0. The repertoire was sequenced with immunoSEQ multiplex PCR; TCRdb's copy has only in-frame clones and lacks some. Here the sample spans 20,000 to 30,000 clones, less than 80% being singletons. Turning to this clone: Its antigen is as yet unknown.

CDR3 size: 11 residues. Germline CDR1 is MNHEY and CDR2 is SVGAGI. The V gene lost 4 bases and the J gene lost 9 bases, with 7 bases spanning the gap. Regarding the study as a whole: Clones showing expansion before ART dominated the repertoire at all time points.

At minimum, one pre-ART and two post-ART PBMC samples were obtained from each donor. Specimens held roughly 0.9-10 million cryopreserved PBMC prior to DNA extraction. The rearrangement links TRBV6-5 to TRBJ1-3; D call uncertain. This specimen consisted of unsorted PBMCs, obtained 1.2 years after starting antiretroviral therapy. The source is a woman aged 40 to 55 with HIV. As DNA, the CDR3 is TGTGCCAGCAGTTCCCGTTTCACCATATATTTT. Translating gives CASSSRFTIYF.